The entry below describes one TCR beta chain. Enrolled through a virtual design, the participants were between about 18 and 100 years of age and came from about two dozen US areas. Before they entered the study, exposed participants had met a COVID-19 case within 2 weeks. In the source study's methods: Nucleated cell counts were estimated from reference gene primer amplification. Sequenced by immunoSEQ multiplex PCR; TCRdb stores in-frame clones only, minus some. V, J and clone size are taken as reported in that table, and D and trimming were inferred from the DNA itself. The table shows around 270,000 clones, with over 75% occurring only once. This sample was taken from a study of blood T cell repertoires in COVID-19. Trimming removed 1 base from V and 5 bases from J, with 7 bases in between. The length of the CDR3 is 13 residues. Looked up from germline, CDR1 is MDHEN and CDR2 is SYDVKM.

What was sequenced was PBMCs or T cells enriched from blood (not recorded which). The chain carries TRBV28 and TRBJ2-3; D not certain. This clonotype originated in a woman aged 40 to 49 who had been exposed to COVID-19. The CDR3 nucleotides are TGTGCCAGCAGTTTATTAACGGTAGATACGCAGTATTTT. Protein sequence: CASSLLTVDTQYF.